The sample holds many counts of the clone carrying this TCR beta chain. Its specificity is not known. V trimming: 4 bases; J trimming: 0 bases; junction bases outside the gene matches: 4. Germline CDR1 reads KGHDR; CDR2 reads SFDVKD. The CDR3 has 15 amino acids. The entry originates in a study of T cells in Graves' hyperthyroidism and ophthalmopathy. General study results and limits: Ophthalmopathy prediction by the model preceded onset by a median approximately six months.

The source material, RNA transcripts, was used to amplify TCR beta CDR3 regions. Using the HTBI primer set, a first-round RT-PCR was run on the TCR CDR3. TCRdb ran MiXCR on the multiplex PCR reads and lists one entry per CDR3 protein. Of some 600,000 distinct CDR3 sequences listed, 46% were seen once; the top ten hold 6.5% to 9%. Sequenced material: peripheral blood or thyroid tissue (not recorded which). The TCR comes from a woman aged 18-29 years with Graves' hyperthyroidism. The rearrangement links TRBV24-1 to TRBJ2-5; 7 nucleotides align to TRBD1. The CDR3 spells CATSEEQGYQETQYF. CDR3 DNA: TGTGCCACCAGTGAGGAACAGGGGTACCAAGAGACCCAGTACTTC.